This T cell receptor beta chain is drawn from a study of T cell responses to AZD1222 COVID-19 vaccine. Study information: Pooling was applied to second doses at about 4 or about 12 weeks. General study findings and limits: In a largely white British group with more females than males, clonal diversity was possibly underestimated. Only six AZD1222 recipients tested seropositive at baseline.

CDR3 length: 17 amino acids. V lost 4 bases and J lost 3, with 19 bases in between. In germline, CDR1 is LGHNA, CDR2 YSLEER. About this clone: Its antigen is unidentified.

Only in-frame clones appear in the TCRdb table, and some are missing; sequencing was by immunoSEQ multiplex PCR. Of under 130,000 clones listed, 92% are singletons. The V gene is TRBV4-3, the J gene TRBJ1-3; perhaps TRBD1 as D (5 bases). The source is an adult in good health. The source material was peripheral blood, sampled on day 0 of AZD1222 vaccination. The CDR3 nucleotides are TGCGCCAGCAGCCGTTCTACCCTGGGACCGGATGGAAACACCATATATTTT. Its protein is CASSRSTLGPDGNTIYF.